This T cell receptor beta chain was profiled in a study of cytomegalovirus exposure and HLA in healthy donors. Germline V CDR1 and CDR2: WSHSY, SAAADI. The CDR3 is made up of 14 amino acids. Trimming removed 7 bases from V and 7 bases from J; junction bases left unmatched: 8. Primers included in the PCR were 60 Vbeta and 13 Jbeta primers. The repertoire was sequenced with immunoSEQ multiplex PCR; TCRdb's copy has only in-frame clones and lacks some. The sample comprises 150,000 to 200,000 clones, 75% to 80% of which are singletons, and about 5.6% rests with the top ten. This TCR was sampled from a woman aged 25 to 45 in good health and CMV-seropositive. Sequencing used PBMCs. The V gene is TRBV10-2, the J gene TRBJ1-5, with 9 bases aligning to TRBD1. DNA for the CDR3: TGCGCCAGCAACCCACAGGGGGCAAGACAGCCCCAGCATTTT. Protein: CASNPQGARQPQHF.